The 4 T cell receptor beta chains below were found in one sample sequenced in a study of T cells in localized non-small cell lung cancer (TCRdb year 2020). Preparation of the library involved the immunoSEQ multiplex PCR assay. TCRdb limited this immuneACCESS table to in-frame rearrangements with V and J called. A share of clones is missing; checked studies link under half to unresolved V genes, and the rest is unexplained. This sample is represented by 2,000 to 2,500 clones; about a fifth of them were singletons. Approximately 14% of the sample is held by the ten biggest clonotypes. This specimen consisted of normal lung tissue next to the tumor, obtained before any cancer treatment. These receptors all come from a man aged 35 to 70 with stage I squamous cell lung carcinoma.

In its sample, this clone ranks as large. The chain's CDR3 is CASSQTGGQPQHF. The CDR3 nucleotides read TGTGCCAGCAGCCAGACAGGGGGACAGCCCCAGCATTTT. The J gene is TRBJ1-5, the V gene TRBV14, with TRBD1 identical over 9 bases. This CDR3 contains 13 residues. Unmatched junction bases numbered 1, after V lost 3 bases and J lost 7 bases. Germline values: CDR1 SGHDN, CDR2 FVKESK. The full variable domain, its missing parts supplied by reference TRBV14 and TRBJ1-5, is EAGVTQFPSHSVIEKGQTVTLRCDPISGHDNLYWYRRVMGKEIKFLLHFVKESKQDESGMPNNRFLAERTGGTYSTLKVQPAELEDSGVYFCASSQTGGQPQHFGDGTRLSIL.

The chain uses TRBV6-8 and TRBJ2-3; 11 bases align to TRBD2. This CDR3 has 16 amino acids. CDR1 MNHGY and CDR2 SAAAGT come from the germline V gene. Losses at the gene ends were 4 bases for V and 8 bases for J; bases not matched to a gene: 11. The CDR3 nucleotides are TGTGCCAGCAGTTCAGGTAGCGGGGGGGCCCTAAGTACGCAGTATTTT. Translation gives CASSSGSGGALSTQYF.

This clone ranks as medium-sized. V gene TRBV11-3 combines with J gene TRBJ1-1, with 8 positions matching TRBD1. V lost 6 bases and J lost 5; bases outside the gene matches: 8. The CDR3 consists of 14 residues. Germline CDR1 is SGHNT and CDR2 is YENEEA. CDR3 region: CASRLTGVGTEAFF. The CDR3, as DNA: TGTGCCAGCAGGTTGACAGGGGTGGGAACTGAAGCTTTCTTT.

The count of this clone is one. This chain connects TRBV28 to TRBJ2-1; D may be TRBD2 (7 bases). The CDR3 has 12 residues. Per the germline V gene, CDR1 is MDHEN and CDR2 is SYDVKM. Trimming removed 5 bases from V and 14 bases from J, with 16 bases in between. The CDR3 is CASSPREEGEFF. The DNA for the CDR3 is TGTGCCAGCAGTCCCCGGGAGGAGGGGGAGTTCTTC.